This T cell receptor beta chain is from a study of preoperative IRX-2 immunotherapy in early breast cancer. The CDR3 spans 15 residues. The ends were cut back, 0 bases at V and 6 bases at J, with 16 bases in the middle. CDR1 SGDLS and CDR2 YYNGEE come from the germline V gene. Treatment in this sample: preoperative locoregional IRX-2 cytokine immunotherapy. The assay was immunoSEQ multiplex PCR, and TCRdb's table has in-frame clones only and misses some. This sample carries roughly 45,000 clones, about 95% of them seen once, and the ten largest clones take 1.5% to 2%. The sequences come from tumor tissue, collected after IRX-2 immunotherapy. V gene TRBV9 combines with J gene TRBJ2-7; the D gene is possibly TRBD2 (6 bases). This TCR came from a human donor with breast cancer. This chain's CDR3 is CASSVGDRGRSEQYF. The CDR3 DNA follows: TGTGCCAGCAGCGTAGGAGATCGGGGGAGGAGCGAGCAGTACTTC.